Each of the 13 T cell receptor beta chains below was sequenced from the same sample in a study of identifying expanded T cells in peripheral blood. Some clones are missing from TCRdb's copy, which holds only in-frame ones; the method was immunoSEQ multiplex PCR. The sample includes about 90,000 clones, roughly 87% of them seen just once. The sequenced material came from blood. The receptors stem from a person aged 18 to 75 in good health.

The CDR3 spells CASSLATSGLYEQYF. The CDR3 region has the DNA TGTGCCAGCAGCTTAGCGACTAGCGGATTATACGAGCAGTACTTC. The V and J genes are TRBV7-9 and TRBJ2-7, with 9 bases that match TRBD2. Germline-derived CDR1 and CDR2 are SEHNR and FQNEAQ (reference sequence). The CDR3 totals 15 residues. With 0 bases clipped from V and 4 bases from J, the junction kept 4 bases outside the gene matches.

The count of this clone is one. The gene calls are TRBV6-1 and TRBJ2-5; 7 bases fit TRBD1. Germline CDR1 reads MNHNS; CDR2 reads SASEGT. With V trimmed by 7 bases and J by 7 bases, 15 bases remained unmatched. The CDR3 totals 15 residues. CDR3 in DNA: TGTGCCAGCACCCCGGGACAGTCCAGAGGTGGGACCCAGTACTTC. Residues: CASTPGQSRGGTQYF.

V and J are TRBV29-1 and TRBJ1-1; D is possibly TRBD1 (6 bases). CDR1 and CDR2 from the germline V gene are SQVTM and ANQGSEA. Trimming took off 6 bases at V and 3 bases at J, with 14 bases between the two ends. The CDR3 sequence is 13 residues long. For the CDR3, the DNA is TGCAGCGTCCGCAGGGGCCCGGACACTGAAGCTTTCTTT. Protein product: CSVRRGPDTEAFF.

DNA of the CDR3: TGTGCCAGTAGTATTCGGACTAACTATGGCTACACCTTC. Translating it yields CASSIRTNYGYTF. The chain joins TRBV19 to TRBJ1-2; the D is unclear. The ends were cut back, 3 bases at V and 0 bases at J, with 5 bases in the middle. The germline V gene has CDR1 LNHDA and CDR2 SQIVND (reference sequence). The CDR3 runs 13 residues.

This chain links TRBV6-1 with TRBJ2-6; the D is unclear. V was trimmed by 2 bases and J by 10 bases, leaving 6 bases between them. Germline V gene lookup returns CDR1 MNHNS and CDR2 SASEGT. This CDR3 is 12 amino acids long. CDR3 DNA: TGTGCCAGCAGTGAATCCCCGAACGTCCTGACTTTC. Protein sequence: CASSESPNVLTF.

This clone was seen only once. The chain couples TRBV6-5 to TRBJ2-1, with D possibly matching TRBD2 (6 bases). CDR3 size: 15 residues. V was clipped by 4 bases and J by 5 bases, with 15 bases between them. The germline V gene has CDR1 MNHEY and CDR2 SVGAGI. The CDR3 spells CASSSPGVGDNEQFF. The DNA for the CDR3 is TGTGCCAGCAGTTCCCCGGGAGTTGGCGACAATGAGCAGTTCTTC.

CDR3 sequence: CSVVGQTGELFF. Written as DNA, the CDR3 is TGCAGCGTTGTGGGCCAGACCGGGGAGCTGTTTTTT. The chain couples TRBV29-1 to TRBJ2-2; unclear D gene. Germline values: CDR1 SQVTM, CDR2 ANQGSEA. The CDR3 is made up of 12 amino acids. The V end was cut by 4 bases, the J end by 5 bases, with 8 bases between.

This chain links TRBV30 with TRBJ2-3, with D maybe TRBD2 (6 bases). This CDR3 has 17 amino acids. Germline V CDR1 and CDR2: GTSNPN, SVGIG (reference sequence). The V end lost 1 base, the J end lost 0 bases, and 17 bases lay between the germline ends. The CDR3 nucleotides are TGTGCCTGGAGTGGAGACGGTGGGGGGTCTAGCACAGATACGCAGTATTTT. Translating gives CAWSGDGGGSSTDTQYF.

The rearrangement joins TRBV18 to TRBJ1-1; D unresolved. There are 15 residues in the CDR3. V lost 3 bases, J lost 4 bases, and 15 bases lay in between. Germline V gene lookup returns CDR1 KGHSH and CDR2 LQKENI. The CDR3 loop is CASSPRYPGGTEAFF. In nucleotides, the CDR3 is TGTGCCAGCTCACCTCGATATCCGGGCGGCACTGAAGCTTTCTTT. Combining the CDR3 with reference TRBV18 and TRBJ1-1 gives the whole variable domain NAGVMQNPRHLVRRRGQEARLRCSPMKGHSHVYWYRQLPEEGLKFMVYLQKENIIDESGMPKERFSAEFPKEGPSILRIQQVVRGDSAAYFCASSPRYPGGTEAFFGQGTRLTVV.

The chain's CDR3 is CATSARRGETQYF. CDR3 coding DNA: TGTGCTACCTCGGCGCGGCGTGGAGAGACCCAGTACTTC. The gene calls are TRBV10-3 and TRBJ2-5; no clear D. CDR1 is ENHRY, CDR2 SYGVKD, per germline. The CDR3 extends over 13 amino acids.

The chain combines TRBV9 with TRBJ1-1, with 9 bases aligning to TRBD1. V lost 4 bases, J lost 2 bases, and 6 bases stayed unmatched. This CDR3 spans 15 amino acids. CDR1 SGDLS and CDR2 YYNGEE come from the germline V gene. In nucleotides, the CDR3 is TGTGCCAGCAGCCTTGGACAGGGGTTTAACACTGAAGCTTTCTTT. The encoded protein is CASSLGQGFNTEAFF.

The chain has TRBV6-6 and TRBJ1-1; D not certain. V lost 6 bases and J lost 1, with 9 bases in between. CDR1 MNHNY and CDR2 SVGAGI come from the germline V gene (reference sequence). There are 13 residues in the CDR3. The CDR3 sequence: CASRTDPNTEAFF. The CDR3 DNA reads as TGTGCCAGCAGGACTGACCCGAACACTGAAGCTTTCTTT.

As to this clone: A read error may produce the germline difference seen at one junction end. The chain employs TRBV6-5 and TRBJ2-1; TRBD2 matches 9 bases. This CDR3 contains 15 residues. Germline-derived CDR1 and CDR2 are MNHEY and SVGAGI. In DNA, the CDR3 is TGTGCCAGCAGTGACTCACTAGCGGGCCCCAATGAGCAGTTCTTC. Its translation: CASSDSLAGPNEQFF.